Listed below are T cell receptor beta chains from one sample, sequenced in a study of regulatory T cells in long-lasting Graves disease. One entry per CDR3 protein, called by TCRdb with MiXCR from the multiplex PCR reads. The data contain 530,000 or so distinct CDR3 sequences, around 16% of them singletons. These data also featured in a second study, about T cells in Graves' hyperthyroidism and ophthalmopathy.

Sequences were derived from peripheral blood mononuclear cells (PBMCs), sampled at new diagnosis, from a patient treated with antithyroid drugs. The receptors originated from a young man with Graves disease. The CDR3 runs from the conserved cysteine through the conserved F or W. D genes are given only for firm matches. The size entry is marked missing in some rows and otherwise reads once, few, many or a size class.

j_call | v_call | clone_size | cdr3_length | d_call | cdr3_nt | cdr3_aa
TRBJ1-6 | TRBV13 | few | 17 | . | TGTGCCAGCAGCTTAGGTGGGGGACCTATCATCGATTCACCCCTCCACTTT | CASSLGGGPIIDSPLHF
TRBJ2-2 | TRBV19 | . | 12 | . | TGTGCCAGTAGTATTATTGGCGGGGAGCTGTCCTTT | CASSIIGGELSF
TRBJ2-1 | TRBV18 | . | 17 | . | TGTGCCAGCTCACCATCTAAGGGGGATGGACTTTACAATGAGCAGTTCTTC | CASSPSKGDGLYNEQFF
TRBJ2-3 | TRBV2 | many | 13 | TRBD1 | TGTGCCAGCAGTGGGGACAGGGGAGACACGCAGTATTTT | CASSGDRGDTQYF
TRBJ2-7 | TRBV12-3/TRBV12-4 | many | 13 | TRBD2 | TGTGCCAGCGGACTAGCGGGAGTACGCGAGCAGTACTTC | CASGLAGVREQYF
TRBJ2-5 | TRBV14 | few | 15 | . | TGTGCCAGCAGCCAAGTTTTTGGGCCTTCGGAGACCCAGTACTTC | CASSQVFGPSETQYF
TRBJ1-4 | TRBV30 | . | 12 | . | TGTGCCTGGAGCCCGGAGGGAGAAAAACTGTTTTTT | CAWSPEGEKLFF
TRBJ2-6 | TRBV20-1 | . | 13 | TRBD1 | TGCAGTGCTAGTTTAGGGACAGGGCAAGTCCTGACTTTC | CSASLGTGQVLTF
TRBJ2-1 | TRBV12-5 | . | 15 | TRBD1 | TGTGCTAGTGGACTCGGACAGGGCTTACCCAATGAGCAGTTCTTC | CASGLGQGLPNEQFF
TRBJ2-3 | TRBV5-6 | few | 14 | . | TGTGCCAGCAGCTTGCGGGTGATACCGGATACGCAGTATTTT | CASSLRVIPDTQYF
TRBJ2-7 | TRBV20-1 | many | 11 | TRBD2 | TGCAGTGCTCTGGGGGGGTACGAGCAGTACTTC | CSALGGYEQYF
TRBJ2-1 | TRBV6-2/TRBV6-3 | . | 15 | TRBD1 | TGTGCCAGCGGTTCTGGGACAGGGCTCTACAATGAGCAGTTCTTC | CASGSGTGLYNEQFF
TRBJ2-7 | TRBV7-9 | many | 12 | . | TGTGCCAGCAGCAGGGACACCTACGAGCAGTACTTC | CASSRDTYEQYF
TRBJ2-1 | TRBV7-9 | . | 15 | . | TGTGCCAGCAGTCCAACCCGGGAACCCTACAATGAGCAGTTCTTC | CASSPTREPYNEQFF
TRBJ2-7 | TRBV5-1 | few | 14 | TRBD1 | TGCGCCAGCCGAAGACAGGGGGAATCCTACGAGCAGTACTTC | CASRRQGESYEQYF
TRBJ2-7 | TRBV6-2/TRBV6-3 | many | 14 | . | TGTGCCAGCAGTTGGAGAGGGGGCTCCTACGAGCAGTACTTC | CASSWRGGSYEQYF
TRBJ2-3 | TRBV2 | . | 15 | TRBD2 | TGTGCCAGCAGTCGGATAGCGGGAGCGGCAGATACGCAGTATTTT | CASSRIAGAADTQYF
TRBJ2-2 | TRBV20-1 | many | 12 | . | TGCAGTGCGTATAGTTTGGCCGGGGAGCTGTTTTTT | CSAYSLAGELFF
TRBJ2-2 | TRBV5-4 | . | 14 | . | TGTGCCAGCAGCTTGGAGGGGGGCTTAAGGGAGCTGTTTTTT | CASSLEGGLRELFF
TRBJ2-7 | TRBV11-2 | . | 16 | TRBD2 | TGTGCCAGCAGCCCTCAAGCGGGAGTGGAAAGCTGCGAGCAGTACTTC | CASSPQAGVESCEQYF
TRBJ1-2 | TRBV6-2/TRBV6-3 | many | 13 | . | TGTGCCAGCAGTTACGAGGCTAACTATGGCTACACCTTC | CASSYEANYGYTF
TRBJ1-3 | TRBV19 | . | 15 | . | TGTGCCAGTAGTTTCGGGGGCGTCCGTGGAAACACCATATATTTT | CASSFGGVRGNTIYF